This TCR beta chain emerged from a study of vaccination and CD4 T cells after COVID-19. Overall study context: Overlapping SARS-CoV-2, HCoV-NL63, HCoV-OC43 and HCoV-229E spike peptides were used to stimulate cells. A CEFX pool, an HIV-1 Nef pool, or no peptide went to control cultures.

Sequencing of cultured CD4+ T cell DNA used the Oncomine TCR Beta short-read assay. After culture, CD4+ T cells served as the source for genomic DNA extraction. From the PCR reads, TCRdb called clonotypes with MiXCR, one entry per CDR3 protein. The table records some 16,000 distinct CDR3 sequences, just over 70% of them present only once. In this sample, this clonotype turned up a few times. Its antigen remains unknown. The treatment denotes: approximately nine-day PBMC culture with coronavirus spike peptide pools or control peptides (ViraFEST assay). Findings and limits, study-wide: Among convalescent patients, a median 86.3% of reactive clones emerged only after vaccination.

The receptor comes from a human donor who had recovered from COVID-19. The sequencing input was CD4+ T cells from blood, cultured in vitro.

The CDR3 region is CSASQATGVPSNYGYTF. Written as DNA, the CDR3 is TGCAGTGCTAGTCAGGCGACAGGGGTCCCTTCTAACTATGGCTACACCTTC. The chain recombines TRBV20-1 with TRBJ1-2, with 8 bases lining up with TRBD1. The V gene's germline CDR1 is DFQATT and CDR2 SNEGSKA (reference sequence). J gave up 0 bases and V 3 bases, and 12 bases lay outside the gene matches. This CDR3 is built from 17 residues.